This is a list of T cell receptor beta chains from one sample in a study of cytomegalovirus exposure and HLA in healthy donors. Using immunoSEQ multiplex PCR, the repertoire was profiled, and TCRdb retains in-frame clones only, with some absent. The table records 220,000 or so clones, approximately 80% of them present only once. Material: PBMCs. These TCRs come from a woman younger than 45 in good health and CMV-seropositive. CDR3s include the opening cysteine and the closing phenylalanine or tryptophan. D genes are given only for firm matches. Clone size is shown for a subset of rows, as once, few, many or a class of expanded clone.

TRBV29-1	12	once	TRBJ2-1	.	TGCATTGTGGTTGACTCCTACAATGAGCAGTTCTTC	CIVVDSYNEQFF
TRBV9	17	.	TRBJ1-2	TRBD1	TGTGCCAGCAGCGGACAAGGACAGGGAGTATCAAACTATGGCTACACCTTC	CASSGQGQGVSNYGYTF
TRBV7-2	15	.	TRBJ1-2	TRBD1	TGTGCCAGCAGCGCAAGGACAGGGCTGAACTATGGCTACACCTTC	CASSARTGLNYGYTF
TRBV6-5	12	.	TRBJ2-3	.	TGTGCCAGCAGTCCCTCCACAGATACGCAGTATTTT	CASSPSTDTQYF
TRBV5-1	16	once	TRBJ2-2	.	TGCGCCAGCAAGAGATCAGCAGGGGCGATCGCCGGGGAGCTGTTTTTT	CASKRSAGAIAGELFF
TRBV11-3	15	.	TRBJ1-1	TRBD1	TGTGCCAGCAGCGCCCGGGACAGGGAAGGCACTGAAGCTTTCTTT	CASSARDREGTEAFF
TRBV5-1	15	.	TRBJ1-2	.	TGCGCCAGCAGCTTGGCCCTGGCCTGGAGCTATGGCTACACCTTC	CASSLALAWSYGYTF
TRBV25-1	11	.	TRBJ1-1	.	TGTGCCAGCAGTGACAACACTGAAGCTTTCTTT	CASSDNTEAFF
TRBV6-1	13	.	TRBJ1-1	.	TGTGCCAGCAAGCTCTGGACAGCAGCTGAAGCTTTCTTT	CASKLWTAAEAFF
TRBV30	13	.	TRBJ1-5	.	TGTGCCTGGGAGGCCTCGCTAGGCCAGCCCCAGCATTTT	CAWEASLGQPQHF
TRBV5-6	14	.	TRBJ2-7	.	TGTGCCAGCAGCTTGGGCGGACAGACCTACGAGCAGTACTTC	CASSLGGQTYEQYF
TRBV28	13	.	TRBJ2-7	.	TGTGCCAGCAGTTTGTCAGAAGCGTGGGAGCAGTACTTC	CASSLSEAWEQYF
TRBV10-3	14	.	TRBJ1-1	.	TGTGCCATCAGTGAGTCAACAGGGATCACTGAAGCTTTCTTT	CAISESTGITEAFF
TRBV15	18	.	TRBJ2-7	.	TGTGCCACCAGCAGAGATCTCGGTACGGCTAGCTATTCCGACGAGCAGTACTTC	CATSRDLGTASYSDEQYF
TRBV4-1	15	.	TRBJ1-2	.	TGCGCCAGCAGCCAGCCGACAGTTTCCCGTTATGGCTACACCTTC	CASSQPTVSRYGYTF
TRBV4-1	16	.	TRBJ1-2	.	TGCGCCAGCAGCCACCCCAGGGGTGGTTTCGAATATGGCTACACCTTC	CASSHPRGGFEYGYTF
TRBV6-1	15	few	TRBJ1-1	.	TGTGCCAGCATTGTCCCCCAACCGCCGGCCACTGAAGCTTTCTTT	CASIVPQPPATEAFF
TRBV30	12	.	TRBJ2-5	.	TGTGCCTGGAGTGTCCAGCACGAGACCCAGTACTTC	CAWSVQHETQYF
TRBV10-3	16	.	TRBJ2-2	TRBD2	TGTGCCATCAATAGACTAGCAGGAGCGAACACCGGGGAGCTGTTTTTT	CAINRLAGANTGELFF
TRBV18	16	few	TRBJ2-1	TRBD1	TGTGCCAGCTCACCGCGACAGGGTGTGGCGAACAATGAGCAGTTCTTC	CASSPRQGVANNEQFF
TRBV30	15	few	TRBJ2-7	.	TGTGCCTGGAGGGGTATAGCAGGGGAGGTTGAGGAGCAGTACTTC	CAWRGIAGEVEEQYF
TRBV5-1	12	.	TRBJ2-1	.	TGCGCCAGCAGCTTGATTGGGAATGAGCAGTTCTTC	CASSLIGNEQFF
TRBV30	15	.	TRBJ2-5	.	TGTGCCTGGAGTCCCGACCTCGGGCCAGCCCCGACCCAGTACTTC	CAWSPDLGPAPTQYF
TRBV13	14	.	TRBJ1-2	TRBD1	TGTGCCAGCAGCGCAGGGACAGTTGGATATGGCTACACCTTC	CASSAGTVGYGYTF
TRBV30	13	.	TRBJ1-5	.	TGTGCCTGGAGTGGTTCTTTTAATCAGCCCCAGCATTTT	CAWSGSFNQPQHF
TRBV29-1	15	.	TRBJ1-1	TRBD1	TGCAGCGTTGAAGAGAGGGGGCAAATTAACACTGAAGCTTTCTTT	CSVEERGQINTEAFF
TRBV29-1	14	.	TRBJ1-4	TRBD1	TGCAGCGTGGGGAGCAGGGGGATTAATGAAAAACTGTTTTTT	CSVGSRGINEKLFF
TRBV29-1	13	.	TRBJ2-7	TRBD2	TGCAGCGCCCAAGCGGGGTTACACTACGAGCAGTACTTC	CSAQAGLHYEQYF
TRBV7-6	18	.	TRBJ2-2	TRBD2	TGTGCCAGCAGCGTGAATAGCGGGAGGACGGCGAACACCGGGGAGCTGTTTTTT	CASSVNSGRTANTGELFF
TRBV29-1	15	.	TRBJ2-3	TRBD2	TGCAGCGTCGCCCCTAGCGGTGTTGACACAGATACGCAGTATTTT	CSVAPSGVDTDTQYF
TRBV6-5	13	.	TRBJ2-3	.	TGTGCCAGCAGTTTTAATCCCACAGATACGCAGTATTTT	CASSFNPTDTQYF
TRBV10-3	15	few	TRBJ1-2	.	TGTGCCATCAGTGTCGGATCAGGGTTAGAGAATGGCTACACCTTC	CAISVGSGLENGYTF
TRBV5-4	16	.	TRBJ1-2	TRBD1	TGTGCCAGCAGAGCCGCCGGGACAGACAAGTTCTATGGCTACACCTTC	CASRAAGTDKFYGYTF
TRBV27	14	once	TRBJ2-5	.	TGTGCCAGCAGTTTAGGCCAGGGAGGTAGGACCCAGTACTTC	CASSLGQGGRTQYF
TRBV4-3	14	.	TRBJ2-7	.	TGCGCCAGCAGCCAAGATCGGGGGACCTACGAGCAGTACTTC	CASSQDRGTYEQYF
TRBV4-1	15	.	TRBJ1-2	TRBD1	TGCGCCAGCAGCCCCCGGGGACAGGGAGACTATGGCTACACCTTC	CASSPRGQGDYGYTF
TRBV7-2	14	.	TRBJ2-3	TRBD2	TGTGCCAGCAGCTTAGGCGGGAGGGCAGATACGCAGTATTTT	CASSLGGRADTQYF
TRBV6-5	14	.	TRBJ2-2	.	TGTGCCAGCAGTGGACAATTGAACACCGGGGAGCTGTTTTTT	CASSGQLNTGELFF
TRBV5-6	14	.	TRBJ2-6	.	TGTGCCAGCAGCTTGGTCTCTGGGGCCAACGTCCTGACTTTC	CASSLVSGANVLTF
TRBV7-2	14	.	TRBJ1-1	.	TGTGCCAGCAGCCCCCGGGACAAGAACACTGAAGCTTTCTTT	CASSPRDKNTEAFF
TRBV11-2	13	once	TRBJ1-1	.	TGTGCCAGCAGCTCCCCTCGGAACACTGAAGCTTTCTTT	CASSSPRNTEAFF
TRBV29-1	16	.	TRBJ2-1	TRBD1	TGCAGCGTCCCGACAGGGGGGGAATCGTACTACAATGAGCAGTTCTTC	CSVPTGGESYYNEQFF
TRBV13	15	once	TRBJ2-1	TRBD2	TGTGCCAGCAGCTTATGGCGACTAGCGCCGAATGAGCAGTTCTTC	CASSLWRLAPNEQFF
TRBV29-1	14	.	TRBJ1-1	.	TGCAGCGTTGAGTTTGTCGTGGGCCTCAATGAAGCTTTCTTT	CSVEFVVGLNEAFF
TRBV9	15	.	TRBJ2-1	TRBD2	TGTGCCAGCAGCGTAGCTAGCGGGAGTCGCAATGAGCAGTTCTTC	CASSVASGSRNEQFF
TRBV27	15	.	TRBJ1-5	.	TGTGCCAGCAGTTTGTCCAGGGCCAGCAATCAGCCCCAGCATTTT	CASSLSRASNQPQHF
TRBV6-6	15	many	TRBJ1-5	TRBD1	TGTGCCAGCAGTCCCGGGACAGGTCTGTGGCAGCCCCAGCATTTT	CASSPGTGLWQPQHF
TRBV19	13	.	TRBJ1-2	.	TGTGCCAGTAGTTACCGCGGGGCTAATGGCTACACCTTC	CASSYRGANGYTF
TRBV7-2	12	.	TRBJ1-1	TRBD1	TGTGCCAGCAGCAACTCAGGGGGCTACGCTTTCTTT	CASSNSGGYAFF
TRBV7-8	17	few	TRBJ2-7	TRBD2	TGTGCCAGCAGCTTAGCGAAAGCGGGAGACAGGTCCTACGAGCAGTACTTC	CASSLAKAGDRSYEQYF
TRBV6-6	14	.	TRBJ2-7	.	TGTGCCAGCAGTTACTCCCAGGGGACAAACGAGCAGTACTTC	CASSYSQGTNEQYF